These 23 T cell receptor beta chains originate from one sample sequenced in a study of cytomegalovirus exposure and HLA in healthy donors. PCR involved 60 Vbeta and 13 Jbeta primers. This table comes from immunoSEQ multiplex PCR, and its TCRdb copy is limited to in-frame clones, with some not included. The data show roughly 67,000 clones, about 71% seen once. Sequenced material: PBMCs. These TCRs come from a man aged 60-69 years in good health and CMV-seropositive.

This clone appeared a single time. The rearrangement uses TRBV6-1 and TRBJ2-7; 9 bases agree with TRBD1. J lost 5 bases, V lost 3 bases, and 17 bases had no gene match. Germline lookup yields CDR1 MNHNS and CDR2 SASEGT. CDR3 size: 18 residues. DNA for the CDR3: TGTGCCAGCAGTGATAGGAGAAGGGGAAGGGGACAGGGTGACGAGCAGTACTTC. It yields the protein CASSDRRRGRGQGDEQYF.

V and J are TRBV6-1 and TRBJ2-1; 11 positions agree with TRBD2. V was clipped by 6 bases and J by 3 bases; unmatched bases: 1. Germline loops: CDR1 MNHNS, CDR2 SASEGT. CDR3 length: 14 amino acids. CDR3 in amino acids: CASRTSGGYNEQFF. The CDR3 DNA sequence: TGTGCCAGCAGAACTAGCGGGGGCTACAATGAGCAGTTCTTC.

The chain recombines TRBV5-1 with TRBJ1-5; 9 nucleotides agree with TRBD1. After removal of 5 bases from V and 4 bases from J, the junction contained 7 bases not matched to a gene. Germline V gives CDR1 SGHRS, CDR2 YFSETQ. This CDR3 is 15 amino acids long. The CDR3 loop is CASSQTGTGNQPQHF. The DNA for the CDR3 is TGCGCCAGCAGTCAAACCGGGACAGGGAATCAGCCCCAGCATTTT.

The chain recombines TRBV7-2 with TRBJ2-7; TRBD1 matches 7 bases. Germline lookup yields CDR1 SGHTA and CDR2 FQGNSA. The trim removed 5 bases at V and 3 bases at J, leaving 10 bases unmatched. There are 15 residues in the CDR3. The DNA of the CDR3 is TGTGCCAGCAGCACCGACAGGGCAGGCTTCTACGAGCAGTACTTC. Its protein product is CASSTDRAGFYEQYF.

The CDR3 coding sequence is TGTGCCAGCAGCTTACCCACGACAGGGAAAGAGACCCAGTACTTC. Encoded protein: CASSLPTTGKETQYF. The chain is built from TRBV11-2 and TRBJ2-5, with TRBD1 identical over 7 bases. The CDR3 is 15 amino acids. CDR1 SGHAT and CDR2 FQNNGV come from the germline V gene. V lost 2 bases and J lost 3; bases outside the gene matches: 6.

As DNA, the CDR3 is TGTGCCAGCAGTCCCACCGGGGGTCTACAGTATGGCTACACCTTC. Encoded protein: CASSPTGGLQYGYTF. This chain uses TRBV6-5 with TRBJ1-2, with D maybe TRBD1 (5 bases). Germline CDR1 is MNHEY and CDR2 is SVGAGI. Trimming shortened V by 5 bases and J by 5 bases, and 18 bases separated the two germline ends. CDR3 size: 15 residues.

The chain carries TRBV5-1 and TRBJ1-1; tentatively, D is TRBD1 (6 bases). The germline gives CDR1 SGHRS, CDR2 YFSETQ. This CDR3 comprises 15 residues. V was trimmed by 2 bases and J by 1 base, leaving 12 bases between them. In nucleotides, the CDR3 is TGCGCCAGCAGCTTTTCAGGGGTTCAGAACACTGAAGCTTTCTTT. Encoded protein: CASSFSGVQNTEAFF.

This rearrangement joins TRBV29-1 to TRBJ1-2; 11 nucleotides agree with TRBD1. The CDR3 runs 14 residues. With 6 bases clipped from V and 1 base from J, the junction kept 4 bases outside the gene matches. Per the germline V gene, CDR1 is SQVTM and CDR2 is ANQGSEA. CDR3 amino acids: CSVEDRGLNYGYTF. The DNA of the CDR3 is TGCAGCGTCGAGGACAGGGGGCTTAACTATGGCTACACCTTC.

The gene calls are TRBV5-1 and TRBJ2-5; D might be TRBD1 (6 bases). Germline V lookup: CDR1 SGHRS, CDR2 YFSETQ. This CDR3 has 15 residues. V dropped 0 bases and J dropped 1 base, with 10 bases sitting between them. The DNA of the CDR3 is TGCGCCAGCAGCTTGGGGACAGCGATCCAAGAGACCCAGTACTTC. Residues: CASSLGTAIQETQYF. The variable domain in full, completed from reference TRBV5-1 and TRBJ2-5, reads KAGVTQTPRYLIKTRGQQVTLSCSPISGHRSVSWYQQTPGQGLQFLFEYFSETQRNKGNFPGRFSGRQFSNSRSEMNVSTLELGDSALYLCASSLGTAIQETQYFGPGTRLLVL.

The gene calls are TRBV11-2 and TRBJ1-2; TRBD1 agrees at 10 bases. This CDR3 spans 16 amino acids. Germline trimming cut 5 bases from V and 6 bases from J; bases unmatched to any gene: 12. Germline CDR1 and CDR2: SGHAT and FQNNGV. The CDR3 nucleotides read TGTGCCAGCAGCCCTGGACAGGGGGGGTCTTTTGATGGCTACACCTTC. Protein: CASSPGQGGSFDGYTF.

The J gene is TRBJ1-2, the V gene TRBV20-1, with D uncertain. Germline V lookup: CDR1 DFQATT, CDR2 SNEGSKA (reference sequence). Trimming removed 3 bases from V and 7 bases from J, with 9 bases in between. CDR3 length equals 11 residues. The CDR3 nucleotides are TGCAGTGCTAGGTCCGAGGGTGGCTACACCTTC. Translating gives CSARSEGGYTF.

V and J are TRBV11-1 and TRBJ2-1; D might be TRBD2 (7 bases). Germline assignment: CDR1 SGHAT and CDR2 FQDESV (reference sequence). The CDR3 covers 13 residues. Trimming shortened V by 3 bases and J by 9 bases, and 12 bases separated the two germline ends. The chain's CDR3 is CASSLRGEGEQFF. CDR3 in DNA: TGTGCCAGCAGCTTGAGGGGGGAGGGTGAGCAGTTCTTC.

CDR3 loop: CASSAEVVNEQFF. As DNA, the CDR3 is TGTGCCAGCAGCGCCGAGGTTGTTAATGAGCAGTTCTTC. The V gene is TRBV9, the J gene TRBJ2-1; D is unclear. CDR3 size: 13 residues. Trimming took off 3 bases at V and 7 bases at J, with 11 bases between the two ends. The germline CDR1 and CDR2 sequences are SGDLS and YYNGEE.

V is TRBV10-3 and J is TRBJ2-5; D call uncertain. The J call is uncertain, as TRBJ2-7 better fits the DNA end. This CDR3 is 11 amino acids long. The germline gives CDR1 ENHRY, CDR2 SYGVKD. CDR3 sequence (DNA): TGTGCCATCAGCCAAAACTACGAGCAGTACTTC. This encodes CAISQNYEQYF.

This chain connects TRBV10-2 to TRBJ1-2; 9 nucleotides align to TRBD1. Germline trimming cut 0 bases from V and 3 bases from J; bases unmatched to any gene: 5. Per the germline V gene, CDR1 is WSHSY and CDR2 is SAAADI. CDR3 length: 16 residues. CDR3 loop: CASSESGTGLDYGYTF. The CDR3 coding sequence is TGCGCCAGCAGTGAGTCGGGGACAGGGCTGGACTATGGCTACACCTTC.

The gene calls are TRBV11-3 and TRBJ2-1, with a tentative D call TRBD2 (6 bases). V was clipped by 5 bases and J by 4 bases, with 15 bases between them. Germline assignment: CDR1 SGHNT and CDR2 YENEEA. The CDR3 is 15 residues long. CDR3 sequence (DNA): TGTGCCAGCAGCGACCAAAGCGGGCGTTACAATGAGCAGTTCTTC. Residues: CASSDQSGRYNEQFF.

Here the CDR3 DNA reads TGTGCCAGCAGTTTCGACAGGGCGAACACCGGGGAGCTGTTTTTT. Encoded protein: CASSFDRANTGELFF. The V call is TRBV27, the J call TRBJ2-2; 7 nucleotides agree with TRBD1. V shed 3 bases, J shed 0 bases, and the junction held 1 base outside the gene matches. Germline loops: CDR1 MNHEY, CDR2 SMNVEV (reference sequence). This CDR3 has 15 amino acids.

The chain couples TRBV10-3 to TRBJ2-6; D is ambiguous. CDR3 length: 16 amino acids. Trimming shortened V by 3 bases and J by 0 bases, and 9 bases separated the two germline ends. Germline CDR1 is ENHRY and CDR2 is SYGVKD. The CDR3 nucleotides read TGTGCCATCAGTGACACACCGCACTCTGGGGCCAACGTCCTGACTTTC. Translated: CAISDTPHSGANVLTF.

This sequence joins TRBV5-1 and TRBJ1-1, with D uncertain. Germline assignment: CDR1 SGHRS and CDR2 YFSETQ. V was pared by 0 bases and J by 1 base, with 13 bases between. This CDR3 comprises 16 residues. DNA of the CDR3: TGCGCCAGCAGCTTGGAATCCAGGCTTGAGAACACTGAAGCTTTCTTT. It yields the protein CASSLESRLENTEAFF.

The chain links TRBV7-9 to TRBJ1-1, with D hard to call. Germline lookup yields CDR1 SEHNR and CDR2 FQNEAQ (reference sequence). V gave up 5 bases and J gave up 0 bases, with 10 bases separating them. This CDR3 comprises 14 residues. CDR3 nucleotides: TGTGCCAGCAGCCGTACACTACTGAACACTGAAGCTTTCTTT. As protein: CASSRTLLNTEAFF.

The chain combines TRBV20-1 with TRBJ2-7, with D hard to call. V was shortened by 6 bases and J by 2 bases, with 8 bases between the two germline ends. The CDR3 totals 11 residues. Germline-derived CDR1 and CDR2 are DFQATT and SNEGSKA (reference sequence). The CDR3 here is CSARDTYEQYF. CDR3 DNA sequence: TGCAGTGCCCGCGACACCTACGAGCAGTACTTC.

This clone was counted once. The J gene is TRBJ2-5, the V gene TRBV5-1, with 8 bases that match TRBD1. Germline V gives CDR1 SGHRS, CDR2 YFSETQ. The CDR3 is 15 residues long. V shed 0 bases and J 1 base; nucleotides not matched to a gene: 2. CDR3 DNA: TGCGCCAGCAGCTTGGGACAGGGGACCCAAGAGACCCAGTACTTC. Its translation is CASSLGQGTQETQYF.

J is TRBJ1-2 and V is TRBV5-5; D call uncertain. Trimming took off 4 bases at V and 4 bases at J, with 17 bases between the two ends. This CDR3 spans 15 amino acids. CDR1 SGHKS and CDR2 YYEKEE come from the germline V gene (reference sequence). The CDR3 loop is CASSTLTTDTYGYTF. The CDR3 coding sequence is TGTGCCAGCAGCACCCTGACAACGGATACCTATGGCTACACCTTC.